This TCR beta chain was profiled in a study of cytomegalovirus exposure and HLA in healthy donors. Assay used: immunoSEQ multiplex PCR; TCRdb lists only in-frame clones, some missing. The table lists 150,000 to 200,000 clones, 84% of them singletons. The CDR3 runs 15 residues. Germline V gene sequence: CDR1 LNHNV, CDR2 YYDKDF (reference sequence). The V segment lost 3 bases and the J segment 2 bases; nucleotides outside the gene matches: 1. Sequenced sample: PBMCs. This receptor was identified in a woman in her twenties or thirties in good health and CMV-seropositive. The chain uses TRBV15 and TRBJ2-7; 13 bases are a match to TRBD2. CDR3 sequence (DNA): TGTGCCACCAGCAGGACTAGCGGGAGGACCTACGAGCAGTACTTC. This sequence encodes CATSRTSGRTYEQYF.